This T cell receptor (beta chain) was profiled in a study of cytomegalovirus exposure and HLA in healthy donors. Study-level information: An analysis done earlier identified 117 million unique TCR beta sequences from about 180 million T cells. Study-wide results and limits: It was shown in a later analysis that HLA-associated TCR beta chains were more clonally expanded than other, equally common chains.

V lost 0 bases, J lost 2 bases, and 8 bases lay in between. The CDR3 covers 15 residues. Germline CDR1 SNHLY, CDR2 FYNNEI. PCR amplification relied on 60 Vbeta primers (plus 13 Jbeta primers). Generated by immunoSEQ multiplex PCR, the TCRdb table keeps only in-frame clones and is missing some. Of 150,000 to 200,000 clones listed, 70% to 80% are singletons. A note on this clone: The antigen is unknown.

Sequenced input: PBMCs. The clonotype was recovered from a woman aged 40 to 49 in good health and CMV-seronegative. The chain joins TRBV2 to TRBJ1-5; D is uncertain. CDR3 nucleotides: TGTGCCAGCAGTGAAGCGGAGAGGCGCAATCAGCCCCAGCATTTT. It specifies CASSEAERRNQPQHF.